The entry that follows covers one TCR beta chain sequence. The source of the sample is a study of Ad26.COV2.S vaccination and SARS-CoV-2 variants. This table comes from immunoSEQ multiplex PCR, and its TCRdb copy is limited to in-frame clones, with some not included. The data show a few hundred thousand clones, approximately 90% seen once. Noted treatment: some 20 received Ad26.COV2.S at low or high dose, single or two shots; about five received placebo; per-sample allocation not given. Samples analyzed were those drawn on day 63 after the first vaccine or placebo injection. V gave up 4 bases and J gave up 1 base, with 11 bases separating them. Germline V CDR1 and CDR2: SGHNT, YYREEE (reference sequence). This CDR3 has 14 residues.

This sequence originates from a person between 18 and 65 years old who received the Ad26.COV2.S COVID-19 vaccine or a placebo. The chain links TRBV5-4 to TRBJ2-5; D is ambiguous. Sample: peripheral blood, taken in a trial of Ad26.COV2.S vaccine versus placebo. CDR3 nucleotides: TGTGCCAGCAGCCCGGGTAGGGCCCAAGAGACCCAGTACTTC. It codes for CASSPGRAQETQYF.